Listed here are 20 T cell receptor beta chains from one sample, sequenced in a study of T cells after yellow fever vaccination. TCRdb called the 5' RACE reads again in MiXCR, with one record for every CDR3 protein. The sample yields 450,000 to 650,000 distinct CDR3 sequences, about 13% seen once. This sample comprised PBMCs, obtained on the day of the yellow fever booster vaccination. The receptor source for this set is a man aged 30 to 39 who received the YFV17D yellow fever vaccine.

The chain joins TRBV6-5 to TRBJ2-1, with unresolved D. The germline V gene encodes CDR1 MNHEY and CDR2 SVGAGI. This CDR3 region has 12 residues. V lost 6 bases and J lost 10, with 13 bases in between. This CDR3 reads CASRNPGGEQFF. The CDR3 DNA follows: TGTGCCAGCAGAAACCCCGGTGGAGAGCAGTTCTTC.

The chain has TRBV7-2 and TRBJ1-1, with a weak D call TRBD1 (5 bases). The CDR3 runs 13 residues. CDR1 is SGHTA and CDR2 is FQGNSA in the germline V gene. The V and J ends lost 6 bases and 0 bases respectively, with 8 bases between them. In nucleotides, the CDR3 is TGTGCCAGCAGACAGGCAGTGAACACTGAAGCTTTCTTT. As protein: CASRQAVNTEAFF.

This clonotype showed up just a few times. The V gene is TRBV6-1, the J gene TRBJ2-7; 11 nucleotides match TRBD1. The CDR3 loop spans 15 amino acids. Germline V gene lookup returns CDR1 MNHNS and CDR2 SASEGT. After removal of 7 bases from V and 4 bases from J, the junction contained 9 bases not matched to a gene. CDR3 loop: CASTGGDRGRYEQYF. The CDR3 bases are TGTGCCAGCACCGGCGGGGACAGGGGGAGGTACGAGCAGTACTTC.

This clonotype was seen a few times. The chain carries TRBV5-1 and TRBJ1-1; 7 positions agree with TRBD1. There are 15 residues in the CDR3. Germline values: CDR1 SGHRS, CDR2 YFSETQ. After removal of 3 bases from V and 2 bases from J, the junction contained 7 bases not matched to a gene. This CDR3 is CASSSMGQTNTEAFF. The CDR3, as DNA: TGCGCCAGCAGCTCGATGGGACAGACAAACACTGAAGCTTTCTTT.

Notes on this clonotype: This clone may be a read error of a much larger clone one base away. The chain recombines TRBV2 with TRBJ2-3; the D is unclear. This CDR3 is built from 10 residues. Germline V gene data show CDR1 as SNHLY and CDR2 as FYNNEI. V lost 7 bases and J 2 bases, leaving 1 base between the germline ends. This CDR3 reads CASNTDTQYF. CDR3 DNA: TGTGCCAGCAACACAGATACGCAGTATTTT.

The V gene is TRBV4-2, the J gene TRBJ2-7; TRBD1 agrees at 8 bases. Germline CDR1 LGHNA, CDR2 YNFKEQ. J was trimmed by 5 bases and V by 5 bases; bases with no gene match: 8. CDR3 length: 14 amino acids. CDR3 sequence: CASSNQGAQDEQYF. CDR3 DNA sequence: TGTGCCAGCAGCAACCAGGGGGCGCAGGACGAGCAGTACTTC.

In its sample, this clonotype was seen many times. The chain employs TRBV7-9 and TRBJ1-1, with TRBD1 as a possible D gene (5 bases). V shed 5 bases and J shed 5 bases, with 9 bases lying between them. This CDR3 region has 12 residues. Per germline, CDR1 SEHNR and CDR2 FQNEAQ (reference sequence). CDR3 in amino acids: CASSPEGTEAFF. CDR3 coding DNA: TGTGCCAGCAGCCCCGAGGGGACTGAAGCTTTCTTT. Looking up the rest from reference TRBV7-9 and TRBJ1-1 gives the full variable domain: DTGVSQNPRHKITKRGQNVTFRCDPISEHNRLYWYRQTLGQGPEFLTYFQNEAQLEKSRLLSDRFSAERPKGSFSTLEIQRTEQGDSAMYLCASSPEGTEAFFGQGTRLTVV.

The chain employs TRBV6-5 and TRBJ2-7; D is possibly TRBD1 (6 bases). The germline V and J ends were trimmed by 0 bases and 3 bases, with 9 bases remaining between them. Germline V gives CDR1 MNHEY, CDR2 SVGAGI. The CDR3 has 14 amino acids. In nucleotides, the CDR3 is TGTGCCAGCAGTTACTCAACAGGGATCTACGAGCAGTACTTC. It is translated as CASSYSTGIYEQYF.

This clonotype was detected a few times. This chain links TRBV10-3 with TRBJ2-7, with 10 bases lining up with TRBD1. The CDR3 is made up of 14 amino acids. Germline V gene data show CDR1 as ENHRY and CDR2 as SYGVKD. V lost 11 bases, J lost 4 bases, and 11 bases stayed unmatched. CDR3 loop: CAASTDRGLYEQYF. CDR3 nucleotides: TGTGCCGCCAGTACTGACAGGGGGCTTTACGAGCAGTACTTC.

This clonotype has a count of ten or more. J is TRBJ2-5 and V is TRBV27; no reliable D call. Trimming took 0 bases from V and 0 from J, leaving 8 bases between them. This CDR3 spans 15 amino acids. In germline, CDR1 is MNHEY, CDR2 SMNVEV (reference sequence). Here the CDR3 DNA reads TGTGCCAGCAGTTTATCGTGGGCGGACCAAGAGACCCAGTACTTC. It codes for CASSLSWADQETQYF.

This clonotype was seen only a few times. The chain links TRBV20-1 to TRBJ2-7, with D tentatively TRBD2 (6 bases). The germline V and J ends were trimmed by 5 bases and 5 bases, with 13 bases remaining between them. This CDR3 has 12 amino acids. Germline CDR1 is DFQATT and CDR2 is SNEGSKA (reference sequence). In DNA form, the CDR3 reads TGCAGTGCTGGAGGGAGCGTAGACGAGCAGTACTTC. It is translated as CSAGGSVDEQYF.

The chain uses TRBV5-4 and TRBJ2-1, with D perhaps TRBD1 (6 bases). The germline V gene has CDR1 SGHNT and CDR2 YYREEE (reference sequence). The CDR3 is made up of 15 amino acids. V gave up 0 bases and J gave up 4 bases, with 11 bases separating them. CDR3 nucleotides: TGTGCCAGCAGCTTGGACCAGGGGCGATACAATGAGCAGTTCTTC. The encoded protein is CASSLDQGRYNEQFF.

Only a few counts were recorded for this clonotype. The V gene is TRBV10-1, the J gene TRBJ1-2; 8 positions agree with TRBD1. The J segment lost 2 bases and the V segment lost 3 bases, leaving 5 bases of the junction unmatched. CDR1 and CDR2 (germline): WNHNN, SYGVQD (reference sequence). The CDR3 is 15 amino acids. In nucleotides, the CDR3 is TGCGCCAGCAGTGAATCGGGACAGGCGAACTATGGCTACACCTTC. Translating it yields CASSESGQANYGYTF.

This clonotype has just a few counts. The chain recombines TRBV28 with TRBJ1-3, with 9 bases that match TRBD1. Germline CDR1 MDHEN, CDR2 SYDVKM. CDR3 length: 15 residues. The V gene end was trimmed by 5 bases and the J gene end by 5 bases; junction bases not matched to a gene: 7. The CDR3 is CASSLLQGARNTIYF. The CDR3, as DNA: TGTGCCAGCAGTCTCCTACAGGGGGCTCGAAACACCATATATTTT. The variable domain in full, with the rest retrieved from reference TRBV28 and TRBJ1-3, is DVKVTQSSRYLVKRTGEKVFLECVQDMDHENMFWYRQDPGLGLRLIYFSYDVKMKEKGDIPEGYSVSREKKERFSLILESASTNQTSMYLCASSLLQGARNTIYFGEGSWLTVV.

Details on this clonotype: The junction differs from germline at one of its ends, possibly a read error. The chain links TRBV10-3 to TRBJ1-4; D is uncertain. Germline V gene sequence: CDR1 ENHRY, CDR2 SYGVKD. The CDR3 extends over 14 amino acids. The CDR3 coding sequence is TGTGCCATCAGTGGCGGCACAACTAATGAAAAACGGTTTTTT. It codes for CAISGGTTNEKRFF.

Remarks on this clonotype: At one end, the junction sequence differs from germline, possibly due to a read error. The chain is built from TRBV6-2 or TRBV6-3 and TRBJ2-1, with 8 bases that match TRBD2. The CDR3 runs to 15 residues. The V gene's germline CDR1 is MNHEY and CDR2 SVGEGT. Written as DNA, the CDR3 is TGTGCCAGCAGATACTCCAGCGGGAGTTACAATGAGCAGTTCTTC. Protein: CASRYSSGSYNEQFF.

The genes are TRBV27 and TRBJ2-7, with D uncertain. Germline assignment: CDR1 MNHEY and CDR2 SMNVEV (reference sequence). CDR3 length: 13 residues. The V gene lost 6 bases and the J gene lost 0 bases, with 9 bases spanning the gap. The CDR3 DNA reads TGTGCCAGCAGGGCGCCATCCTCCTACGAGCAGTACTTC. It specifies CASRAPSSYEQYF.

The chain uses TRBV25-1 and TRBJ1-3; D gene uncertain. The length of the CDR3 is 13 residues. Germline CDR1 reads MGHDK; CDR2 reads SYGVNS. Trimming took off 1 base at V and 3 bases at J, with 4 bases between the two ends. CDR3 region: CASSEFSGNTIYF. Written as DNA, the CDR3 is TGTGCCAGCAGTGAATTCAGTGGAAACACCATATATTTT.

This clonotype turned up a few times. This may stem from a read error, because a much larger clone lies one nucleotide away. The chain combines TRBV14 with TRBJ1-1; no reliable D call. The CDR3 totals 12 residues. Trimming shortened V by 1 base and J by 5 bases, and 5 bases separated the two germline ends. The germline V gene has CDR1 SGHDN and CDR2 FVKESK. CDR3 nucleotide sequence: TGTGCCAGCAGCCAAGGGAAAACTGAAGCTTTCTTT. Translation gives CASSQGKTEAFF.

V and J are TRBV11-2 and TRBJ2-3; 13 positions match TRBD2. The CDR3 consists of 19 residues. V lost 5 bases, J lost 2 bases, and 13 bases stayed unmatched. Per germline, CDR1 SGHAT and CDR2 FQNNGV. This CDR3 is CASSPGLAGVAETTDTQYF. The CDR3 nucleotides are TGTGCCAGCAGCCCAGGACTAGCGGGAGTAGCGGAAACCACAGATACGCAGTATTTT.